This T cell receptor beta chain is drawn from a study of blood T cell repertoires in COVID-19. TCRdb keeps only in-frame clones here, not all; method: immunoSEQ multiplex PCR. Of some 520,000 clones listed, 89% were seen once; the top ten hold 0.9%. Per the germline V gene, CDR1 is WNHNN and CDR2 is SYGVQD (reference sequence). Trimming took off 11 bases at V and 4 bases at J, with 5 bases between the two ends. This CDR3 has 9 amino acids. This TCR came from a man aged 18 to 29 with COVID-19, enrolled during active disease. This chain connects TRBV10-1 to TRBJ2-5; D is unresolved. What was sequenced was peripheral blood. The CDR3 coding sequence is TGCGCCCCTCGAGAGACCCAGTACTTC. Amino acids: CAPRETQYF.